Listed here is a single T cell receptor beta chain. The data stem from a study of blood T cell repertoires in COVID-19. Overall study: Samples taken during acute and convalescent COVID-19 were collected in the United States, Italy and Spain. From T cells, B-cell-depleted T cells, or PBMCs came the material, which was cDNA or gDNA.

Trimming left V 7 bases short and J 0 bases short, with 5 bases between. The CDR3 length is 13 residues. Per the germline V gene, CDR1 is KGHDR and CDR2 is SFDVKD. Authors' data handling: Reference gene primer amplification in the assay estimated nucleated cell counts. Clones were sequenced by immunoSEQ multiplex PCR, and TCRdb holds only the in-frame ones, with some missing. From that table come the V and J calls and clone size; the DNA was used to work out D and trimming. The sample gives around 70,000 clones, 75% to 85% of which show up once; 15% to 19% is in the top ten. The chain combines TRBV24-1 with TRBJ2-2; no clear D gene. This TCR derives from a human donor in a cohort sampled during active COVID-19. Sequencing was performed on peripheral blood. The CDR3 DNA is TGTGCCACCAGGTCGGCGAACACCGGGGAGCTGTTTTTT. It yields the protein CATRSANTGELFF.